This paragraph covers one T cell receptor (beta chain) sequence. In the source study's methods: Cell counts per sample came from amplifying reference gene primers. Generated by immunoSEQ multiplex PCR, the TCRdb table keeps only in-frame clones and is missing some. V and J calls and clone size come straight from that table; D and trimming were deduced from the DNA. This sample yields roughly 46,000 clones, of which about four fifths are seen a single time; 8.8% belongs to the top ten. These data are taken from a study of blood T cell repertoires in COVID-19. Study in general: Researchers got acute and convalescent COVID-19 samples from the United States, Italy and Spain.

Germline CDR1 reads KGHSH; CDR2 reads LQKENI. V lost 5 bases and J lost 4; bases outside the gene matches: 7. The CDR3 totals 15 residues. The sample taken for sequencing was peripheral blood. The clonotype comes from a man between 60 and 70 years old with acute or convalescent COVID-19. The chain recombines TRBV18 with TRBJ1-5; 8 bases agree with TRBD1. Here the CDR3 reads CASSIRTGPNQPQHF. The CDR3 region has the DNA TGTGCCAGCTCAATTAGGACAGGGCCTAATCAGCCCCAGCATTTT.